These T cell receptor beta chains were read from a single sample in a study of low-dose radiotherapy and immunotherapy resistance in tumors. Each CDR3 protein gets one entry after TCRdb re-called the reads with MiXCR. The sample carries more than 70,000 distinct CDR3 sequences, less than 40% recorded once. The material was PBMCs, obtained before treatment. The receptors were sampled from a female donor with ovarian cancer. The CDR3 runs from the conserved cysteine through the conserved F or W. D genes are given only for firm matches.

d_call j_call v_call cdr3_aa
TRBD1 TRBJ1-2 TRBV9 CASSATQGASGYTF
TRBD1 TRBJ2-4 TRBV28 CASKPRDRDIQYF
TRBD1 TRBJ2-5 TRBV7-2 CASSAWDRTETQYF
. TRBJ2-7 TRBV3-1 CASSIREEQYF
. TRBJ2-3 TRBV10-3 CASITGESGSTDTQYF
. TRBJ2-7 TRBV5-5 CASSLNGYEQYF
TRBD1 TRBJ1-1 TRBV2 CASSVSGTGGTEAFF
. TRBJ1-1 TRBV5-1 CASSFSSAGNTEAFF
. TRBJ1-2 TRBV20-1 CSARETDNYGYTF
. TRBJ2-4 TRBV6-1 CASRGIVTKNIQYF
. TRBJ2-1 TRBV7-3 CASSLQGPSYNEQFF
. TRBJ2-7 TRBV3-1 CASSQDHLSYEQYF
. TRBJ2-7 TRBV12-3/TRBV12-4 CASSLHQAGRGEQYF
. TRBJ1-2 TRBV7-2 CASSLAAIAGYTF
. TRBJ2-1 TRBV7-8 CASSLPSYNEQFF
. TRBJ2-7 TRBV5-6 CASSFRGAFNYEQYF
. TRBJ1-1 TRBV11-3 CASSLRGPGTEAFF
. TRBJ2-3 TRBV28 CASRHERGTDTQYF